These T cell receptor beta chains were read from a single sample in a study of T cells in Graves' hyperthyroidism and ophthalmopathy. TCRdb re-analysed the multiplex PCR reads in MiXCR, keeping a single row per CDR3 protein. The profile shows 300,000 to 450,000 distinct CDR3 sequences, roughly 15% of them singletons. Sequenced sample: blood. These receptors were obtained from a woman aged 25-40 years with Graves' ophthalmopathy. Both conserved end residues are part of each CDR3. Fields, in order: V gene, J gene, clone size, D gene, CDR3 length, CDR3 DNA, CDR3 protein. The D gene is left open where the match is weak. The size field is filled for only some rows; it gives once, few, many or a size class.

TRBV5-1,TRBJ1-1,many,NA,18,TGCGCCAGCAGCTTGGACTCGGCAGGGGCCGGGGGGGGCACTGAAGCTTTCTTT,CASSLDSAGAGGGTEAFF
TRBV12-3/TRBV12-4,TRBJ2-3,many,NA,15,TGTGCCAGCAGTGTGGGGACACCTAGCACAGATACGCAGTATTTT,CASSVGTPSTDTQYF
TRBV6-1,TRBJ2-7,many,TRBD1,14,TGTGCCAGCAGTAAAGCCGGGACAGGGGTTGAGCAGTACTTC,CASSKAGTGVEQYF
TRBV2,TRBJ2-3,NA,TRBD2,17,TGTGCCAGCAGTGAAAGAGCGCGCGGGAGTACTCGAGATACGCAGTATTTT,CASSERARGSTRDTQYF
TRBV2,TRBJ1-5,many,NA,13,TGTGCCAGCCGGGAGGGGGGCCCTCAGCCCCAGCATTTT,CASREGGPQPQHF
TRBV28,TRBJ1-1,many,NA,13,TGTGCCAGCAGTCAACAGGGCTACACTGAAGCTTTCTTT,CASSQQGYTEAFF
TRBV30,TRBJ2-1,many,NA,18,TGTGCCTGGAGTGAGGCAGGCGCCCAATTGATTCGCTACAATGAGCAGTTCTTC,CAWSEAGAQLIRYNEQFF
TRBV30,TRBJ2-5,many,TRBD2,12,TGTGCCTGGACTCTAGCGGGTGAGACCCAGTACTTC,CAWTLAGETQYF
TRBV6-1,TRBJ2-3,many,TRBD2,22,TGTGCCAGCAGTCTCATCGCGCCGGGACTAGCGGGGAGGATACTCGGGACAGATACGCAGTATTTT,CASSLIAPGLAGRILGTDTQYF
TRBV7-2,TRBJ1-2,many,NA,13,TGTGCCAGCTCCTTAGACAGTGACTATGGCTACACCTTC,CASSLDSDYGYTF
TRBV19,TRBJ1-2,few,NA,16,TGTGCCAGTAGTACCCTGAGGGGGGCGCAGAGCTATGGCTACACCTTC,CASSTLRGAQSYGYTF
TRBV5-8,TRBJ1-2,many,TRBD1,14,TGTGCCAGCAGCTGGTCGACAGGGGGCGATGGCTACACCTTC,CASSWSTGGDGYTF
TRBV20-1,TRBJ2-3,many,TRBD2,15,TGCAGTGCCCGAGGTGCGGGGGGGCCGGTAGATACGCAGTATTTT,CSARGAGGPVDTQYF
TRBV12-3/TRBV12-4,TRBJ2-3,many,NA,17,TGTGCCAGCAGTTTTTCCACAACAGGGAGTTTGGCAGATACGCAGTATTTT,CASSFSTTGSLADTQYF
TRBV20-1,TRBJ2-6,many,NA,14,TGCAGTGCTAGATCTAGCTCTGGGGCCAACGTCCTGACTTTC,CSARSSSGANVLTF
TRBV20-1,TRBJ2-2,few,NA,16,TGCAGTGCTAGATCAGGCTCCCCCTTAAACACCGGGGAGCTGTTTTTT,CSARSGSPLNTGELFF
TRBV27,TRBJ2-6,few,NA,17,TGTGCCAGTCAAGGGTCAGGATTTACCTCTGGGGCCAACGTCCTGACTTTC,CASQGSGFTSGANVLTF
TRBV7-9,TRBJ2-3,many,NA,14,TGTGCCAGCAGCTTAAAAGGGATGGCAGATACGCAGTATTTT,CASSLKGMADTQYF
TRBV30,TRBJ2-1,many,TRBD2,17,TGTGCCTGGACCGGGGGGACTAGCGGGGGGGCCTACAATGAGCAGTTCTTC,CAWTGGTSGGAYNEQFF
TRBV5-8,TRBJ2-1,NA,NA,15,TGTGCCAGCAGCTTGGGTGCAGGGTCCTACAATGAGCAGTTCTTC,CASSLGAGSYNEQFF
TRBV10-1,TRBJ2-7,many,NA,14,TGCGCCAGCAGCCCAGGCGGGGCTACCTACGAGCAGTACTTC,CASSPGGATYEQYF
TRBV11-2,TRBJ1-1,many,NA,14,TGTGCCAGCAGCTTACCCCCAGGGGAAACTGAAGCTTTCTTT,CASSLPPGETEAFF
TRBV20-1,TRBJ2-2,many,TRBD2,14,TGCAGTGCTCTTAGCGGGGGGAACACCGGGGAGCTGTTTTTT,CSALSGGNTGELFF
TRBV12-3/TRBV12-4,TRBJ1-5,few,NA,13,TGTGCCAGCAGAAAAAACCCGAATCAGCCCCAGCATTTT,CASRKNPNQPQHF
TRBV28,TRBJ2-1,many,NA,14,TGTGCCAGCAGTTTATCTCGGTCCTACAATGAGCAGTTCTTC,CASSLSRSYNEQFF
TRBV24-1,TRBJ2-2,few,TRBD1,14,TGTGCCACCAAGGGACAGGGGAAAGCCGGGGAGCTGTTTTTT,CATKGQGKAGELFF
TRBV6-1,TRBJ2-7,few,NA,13,TGTAAGAATTCCTGGGTTCGGAGGTACGAGCAGTACTTC,CKNSWVRRYEQYF